This is a list of T cell receptor beta chains from one sample in a study of neurological immune-mediated disorders. TCRdb re-called the 5' RACE reads with MiXCR, one entry per CDR3 protein. The sample yields about 51,000 distinct CDR3 sequences, roughly 17% seen once. The sample taken for sequencing was PBMCs. The receptor source for this set is a man in his fifties or sixties in good health. Both conserved end residues are part of each CDR3. The D gene is left open where the match is weak. Part of the rows lack a size; the others show once, few, many or a class for expanded clones.

D gene	V gene	J gene	clone size	CDR3 protein	CDR3 DNA
TRBD1	TRBV7-3	TRBJ1-1	many	CASSLNRGNTEAFF	TGTGCCAGCAGCTTAAACAGGGGGAACACTGAAGCTTTCTTT
-	TRBV28	TRBJ1-1	many	CAGSGTRGTEAFF	TGTGCCGGTTCCGGGACTCGCGGAACTGAAGCTTTCTTT
-	TRBV6-6	TRBJ2-5	-	CASSFRTTLQETQYF	TGTGCCAGCAGTTTCCGGACTACCCTACAAGAGACCCAGTACTTC
TRBD1	TRBV5-1	TRBJ1-2	many	CASSLASDRGNYGYTF	TGCGCCAGCAGCTTGGCCTCGGACAGGGGAAACTATGGCTACACCTTC
TRBD1	TRBV25-1	TRBJ1-6	once	CASSVTGGPSSPLHF	TGTGCCAGCAGTGTAACAGGGGGACCCTCGTCACCCCTCCACTTT
-	TRBV5-1	TRBJ2-3	many	CASSSGGAVPDTQYF	TGCGCCAGCAGCTCTGGGGGGGCTGTCCCAGATACGCAGTATTTT
-	TRBV5-1	TRBJ2-7	many	CASSLIQSSYEQYF	TGCGCCAGCAGCTTGATACAGAGCTCCTACGAGCAGTACTTC
TRBD1	TRBV10-3	TRBJ1-6	many	CAISGGGDSPLHF	TGTGCCATCAGTGGAGGGGGCGATTCACCCCTCCACTTT
TRBD1	TRBV12-3/TRBV12-4	TRBJ1-4	many	CASSLGRTGGFNEKLFF	TGTGCCAGCAGTTTAGGGCGGACAGGGGGGTTTAATGAAAAACTGTTTTTT
TRBD2	TRBV7-3	TRBJ2-7	many	CASSSTSGRQYEQYF	TGTGCCAGCAGTTCGACTAGCGGGAGACAATACGAGCAGTACTTC
-	TRBV28	TRBJ1-5	once	CASTGGAHRPQHF	TGTGCCAGCACCGGCGGGGCGCATCGGCCCCAGCATTTT
-	TRBV11-1	TRBJ2-2	many	CASSLGDITGELFF	TGTGCCAGCAGCTTAGGGGACATAACCGGGGAGCTGTTTTTT
-	TRBV7-8	TRBJ1-1	-	CASSLGLRTEAFF	TGTGCCAGCAGTTTGGGACTTCGGACTGAAGCTTTCTTT
TRBD1	TRBV11-2	TRBJ2-1	many	CASSLTGGALNEQFF	TGTGCCAGCAGTTTAACAGGGGGCGCATTGAATGAGCAGTTCTTC